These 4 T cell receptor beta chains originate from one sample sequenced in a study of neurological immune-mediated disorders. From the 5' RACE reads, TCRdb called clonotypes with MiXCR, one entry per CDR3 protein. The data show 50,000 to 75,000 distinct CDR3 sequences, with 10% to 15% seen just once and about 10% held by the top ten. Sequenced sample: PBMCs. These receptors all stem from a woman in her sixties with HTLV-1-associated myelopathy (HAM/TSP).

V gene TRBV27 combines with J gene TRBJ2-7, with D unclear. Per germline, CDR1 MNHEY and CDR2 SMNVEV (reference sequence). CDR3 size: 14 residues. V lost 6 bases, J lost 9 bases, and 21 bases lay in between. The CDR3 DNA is TGTGCCAGCAGCACTCTATCCGCGTCGGCAGGGCAGTACTTC. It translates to CASSTLSASAGQYF.

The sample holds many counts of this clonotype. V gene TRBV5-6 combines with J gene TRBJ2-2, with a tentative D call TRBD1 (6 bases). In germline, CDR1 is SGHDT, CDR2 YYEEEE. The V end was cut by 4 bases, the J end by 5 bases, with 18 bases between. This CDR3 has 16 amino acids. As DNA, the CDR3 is TGTGCCAGCAGCATCCCCCGGGACACCATTACCGGGGAGCTGTTTTTT. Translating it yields CASSIPRDTITGELFF.

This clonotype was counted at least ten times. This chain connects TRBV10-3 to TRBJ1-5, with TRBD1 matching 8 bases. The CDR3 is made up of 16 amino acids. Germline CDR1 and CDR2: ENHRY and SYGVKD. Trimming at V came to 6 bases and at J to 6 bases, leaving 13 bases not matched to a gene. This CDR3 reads CAISPSKDRARQPQHF. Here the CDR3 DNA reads TGTGCCATCAGCCCATCCAAGGACAGGGCGCGTCAGCCCCAGCATTTT.

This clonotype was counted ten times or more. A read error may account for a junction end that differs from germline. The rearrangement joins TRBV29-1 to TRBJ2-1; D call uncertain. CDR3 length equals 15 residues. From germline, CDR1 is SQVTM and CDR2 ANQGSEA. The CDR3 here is CSVEGLSYSNNEQFF. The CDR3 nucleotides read TGCAGCGTTGAAGGGCTATCTTACTCCAACAATGAGCAGTTCTTC.